The present TCR beta chain was sequenced within a study of T cells in Graves' hyperthyroidism and ophthalmopathy. As to this clonotype: Its cognate antigen is unknown.

This CDR3 region has 14 residues. Germline assignment: CDR1 SGDLS and CDR2 YYNGEE. The V end was cut by 4 bases, the J end by 7 bases, with 15 bases between. From RNA transcripts, TCR beta CDR3 regions were amplified. First-round RT-PCR of the TCR CDR3 relied on the HTBI primer set. TCRdb redid the calling of the multiplex PCR reads with MiXCR, one entry per CDR3 protein. The data contain 450,000 to 500,000 distinct CDR3 sequences, roughly 22% of them singletons. Study-level results: Ophthalmopathy stood apart from stable hyperthyroidism in a 13 V-J model.

Every diagnosis used clinical symptoms, serum thyroxine and TRAb, thyroid ultrasound and orbital computed tomography. V is TRBV9 and J is TRBJ2-1; D is perhaps TRBD1 or TRBD2 (5 bases each). Sequencing was performed on blood. This TCR was sampled from a woman in her seventies with Graves' ophthalmopathy. CDR3 region: CASSSRDRINEQFF. The CDR3 DNA sequence: TGTGCCAGCAGCTCCCGGGACCGGATTAATGAGCAGTTCTTC.